This TCR beta chain was observed in a study of T cell responses to AZD1222 COVID-19 vaccine (dated by TCRdb to the early 2020s). For the study in its entirety: TCR sequencing covered 230 to 250 trial participants: roughly 200 given two doses of AZD1222 and 26 given two doses of MenACWY control vaccine. Trial participants were enrolled by age into subgroups of 18-55, 56-69 and 70-plus years, and around 140, 26 and 57 TCR-sequenced participants, respectively, were included in these subgroups.

The CDR3 regions of human TCRbeta chains were analyzed by immunosequencing. The authors' pipeline ran thus. TCRs in the repertoires were matched against a reference library of SARS-CoV-2-specific TCRs that had been generated with the MIRA antigen-specificity platform. Breadth was defined as the fraction of unique TCRs that were SARS-CoV-2-associated. Depth was defined as the fraction of total T cells that were SARS-CoV-2-associated. Each spike-specific TCR was assigned to its reactive spike region and to a CD4 or CD8 class using the MIRA data. Log10-transformed breadth and depth values were compared by one-way ANOVA with Sidak's multiple comparisons tests. TCRdb retrieved this table from immuneACCESS and kept in-frame rearrangements only. Not all clones are present; in checked studies, unresolved V genes account for under half, and no reason is known for the remainder. V and J calls and clone size are those listed in that table; D and trimming were worked out from the DNA. In all, the sample holds roughly 120,000 clones, and 75% to 95% of those were seen once. The ten top clones hold 4.2% of the sample.

Looking up the germline V gene yields CDR1 LGHNT and CDR2 FRNRAP. The CDR3 contains 13 residues, cysteine and phenylalanine counted. Only the CDR3 region is kept as DNA, spanning 39 bases read in frame from base 1. V gives up 6 bases and J gives up 5 bases, and the segment between their germline ends measures 13 bases. Details on this clone: What this receptor recognizes is not known. No quality values exist for individual bases; no much larger clone is one base distant.

Explained via the paper, the time point label denotes: about 28 days (+/-7) after the second vaccine dose. In the paper's terms, the treatment or condition label means: meningococcal conjugate vaccine given as trial control. The vaccinee samples were drawn from two UK trials, COV001 and COV002, one of which was a single-blind randomized controlled phase 2/3 trial testing AZD1222 (ChAdOx1 nCoV-19) in healthy adults. For TCRbeta chain sequencing, PBMC samples were collected from trial participants at day 0 and at day 28 after the second dose. What the study reported, not specific to this receptor: The whole spike protein was spanned by vaccine-associated CD4 TCRs, and dominant responses were seen in regions 160-218 and 743-854. After two AZD1222 doses, both the breadth and the depth of spike-specific TCRs were significantly higher than at day 0 and than in MenACWY recipients. Participants were mostly white British and included more females than males, and it was suggested by the authors that clonal diversity may have been underestimated. Only a handful of AZD1222 recipients were SARS-CoV-2 seropositive at baseline, limiting conclusions about previously exposed vaccinees. Because no day 14 peak-response samples were available, the repertoires could be characterized only after the peak T cell response. Epitopes outside the regions mutated in the B.1.351 and B.1.1.7 variants were reportedly recognized by nearly half of the unique spike-specific TCRs. The 56-69-year group was small, and its depth increase did not reach significance, likely because of low power.

Recombination linked TRBV12-5 to TRBJ1-2; the D gene cannot be named for sure. This receptor was identified in an adult who received the MenACWY meningococcal vaccine as a control. Here the sequenced sample was peripheral blood, taken 28 days after the second dose of the MenACWY control vaccine. DNA sequence: TGTGCTAGTGGCCCTCGGGTTTTATATGGCTACACCTTC. The encoded protein is CASGPRVLYGYTF.